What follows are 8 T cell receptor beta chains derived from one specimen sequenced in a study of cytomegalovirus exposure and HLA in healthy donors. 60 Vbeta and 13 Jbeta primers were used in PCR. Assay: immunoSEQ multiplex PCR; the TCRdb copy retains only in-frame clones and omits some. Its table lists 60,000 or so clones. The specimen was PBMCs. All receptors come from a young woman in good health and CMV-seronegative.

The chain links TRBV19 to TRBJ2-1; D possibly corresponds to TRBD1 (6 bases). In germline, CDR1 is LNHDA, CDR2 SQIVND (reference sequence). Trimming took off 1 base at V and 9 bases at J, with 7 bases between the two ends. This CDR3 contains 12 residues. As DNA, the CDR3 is TGTGCCAGTAGTATAGCCAGGGGTGAGCAGTTCTTC. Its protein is CASSIARGEQFF.

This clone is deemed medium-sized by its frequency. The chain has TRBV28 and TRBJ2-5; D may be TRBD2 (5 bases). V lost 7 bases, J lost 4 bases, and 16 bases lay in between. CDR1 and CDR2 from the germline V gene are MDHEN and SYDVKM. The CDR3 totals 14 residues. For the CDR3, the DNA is TGTGCCAGCACCCCGCCCGGGGAATCAGAGACCCAGTACTTC. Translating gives CASTPPGESETQYF.

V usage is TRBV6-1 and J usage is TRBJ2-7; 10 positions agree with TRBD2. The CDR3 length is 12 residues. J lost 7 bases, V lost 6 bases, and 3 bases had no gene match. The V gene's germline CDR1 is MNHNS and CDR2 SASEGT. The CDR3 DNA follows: TGTGCCAGCAGACCACTAGCGGGGGAGCAGTACTTC. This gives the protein CASRPLAGEQYF.

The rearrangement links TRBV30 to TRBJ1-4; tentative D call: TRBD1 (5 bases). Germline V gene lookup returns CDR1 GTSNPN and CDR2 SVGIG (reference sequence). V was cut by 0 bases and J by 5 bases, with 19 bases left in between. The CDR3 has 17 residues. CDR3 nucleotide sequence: TGTGCCTGGAGTGTGGACCAGGGCCGAGCGGGGAATGAAAAACTGTTTTTT. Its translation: CAWSVDQGRAGNEKLFF.

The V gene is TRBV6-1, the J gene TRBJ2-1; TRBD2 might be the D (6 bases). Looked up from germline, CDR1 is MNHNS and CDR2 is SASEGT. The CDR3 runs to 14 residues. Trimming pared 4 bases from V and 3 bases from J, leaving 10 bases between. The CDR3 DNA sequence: TGTGCCAGCAGTGTAAACGGGGGCTACAATGAGCAGTTCTTC. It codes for CASSVNGGYNEQFF.

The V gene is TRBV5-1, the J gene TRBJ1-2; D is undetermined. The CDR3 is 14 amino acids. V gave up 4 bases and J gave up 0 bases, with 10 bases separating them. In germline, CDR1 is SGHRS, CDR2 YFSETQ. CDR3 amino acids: CASSVLPANYGYTF. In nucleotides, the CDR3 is TGCGCCAGCAGCGTCCTTCCAGCTAACTATGGCTACACCTTC.

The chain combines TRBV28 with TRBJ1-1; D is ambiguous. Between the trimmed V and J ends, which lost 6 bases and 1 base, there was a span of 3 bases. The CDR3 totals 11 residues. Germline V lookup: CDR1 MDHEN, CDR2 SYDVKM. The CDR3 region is CASSSNTEAFF. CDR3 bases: TGTGCCAGCAGCTCGAACACTGAAGCTTTCTTT. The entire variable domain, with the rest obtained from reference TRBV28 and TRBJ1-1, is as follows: DVKVTQSSRYLVKRTGEKVFLECVQDMDHENMFWYRQDPGLGLRLIYFSYDVKMKEKGDIPEGYSVSREKKERFSLILESASTNQTSMYLCASSSNTEAFFGQGTRLTVV.

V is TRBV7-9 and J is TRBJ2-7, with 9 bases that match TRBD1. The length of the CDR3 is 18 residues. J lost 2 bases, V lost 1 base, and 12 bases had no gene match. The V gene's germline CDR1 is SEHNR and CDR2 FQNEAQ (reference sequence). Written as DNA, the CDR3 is TGTGCCAGCAGCTTAGTAGCCGGGTTGGGACAGGGAGCCTACGAGCAGTACTTC. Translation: CASSLVAGLGQGAYEQYF.